This T cell receptor (beta chain) was identified in a study of T cell responses to AZD1222 COVID-19 vaccine. The CDR3 runs 16 residues. V dropped 3 bases and J dropped 6 bases, with 19 bases sitting between them. Per germline, CDR1 LNHDA and CDR2 SQIVND (reference sequence). Sequenced by immunoSEQ multiplex PCR; TCRdb stores in-frame clones only, minus some. The sample has tens of thousands of clones, approximately 83% seen once; the top ten hold roughly a fifth. About this clone itself: Its target is unknown.

Study results and limitations: Scientists sampled the repertoires only once the peak T cell response had passed.

J is TRBJ2-3 and V is TRBV19, with D perhaps TRBD2 (5 bases). The TCR was taken from an adult in good health. The sample consisted of peripheral blood, taken on day 0 of AZD1222 vaccination. The CDR3 nucleotides read TGTGCCAGTAGTATTGGAGGCAGGCTGGCAACTGATACGCAGTATTTT. It encodes CASSIGGRLATDTQYF.